The present entry profiles one T cell receptor beta chain with its context. What it binds is not known. A read error is likely, as this CDR3 ends without the conserved phenylalanine or tryptophan. In germline, CDR1 is SGHRS, CDR2 YFSETQ. CDR3 length: 12 amino acids. Trimming cost V 9 bases and J 6 bases; bases outside gene matches: 7. The sample originates from a study of shared clonotypes between healthy human individuals. About the study: Samples came from a couple of female and a few male donors aged 18 to 49. The study, taken as a whole, reports: Clonotype sharing levels among donors were expected to vary with sequencing depth.

A deep-level run was used for the assay. Clones were sequenced by immunoSEQ multiplex PCR, and TCRdb holds only the in-frame ones, with some missing. The profile shows about 96,000 clones, 40% to 55% of them singletons. The clonotype comes from a woman in her thirties or forties in good health. Some clones in this sample may be carry-over from other donors' samples. This chain connects TRBV5-1 to TRBJ1-2; 8 bases fit TRBD1. Sequences were obtained from PBMCs. The CDR3, as DNA: TGCGCCACTCGCGGGACAGGCGATGGCTACACCCTC. It specifies CATRGTGDGYTL.